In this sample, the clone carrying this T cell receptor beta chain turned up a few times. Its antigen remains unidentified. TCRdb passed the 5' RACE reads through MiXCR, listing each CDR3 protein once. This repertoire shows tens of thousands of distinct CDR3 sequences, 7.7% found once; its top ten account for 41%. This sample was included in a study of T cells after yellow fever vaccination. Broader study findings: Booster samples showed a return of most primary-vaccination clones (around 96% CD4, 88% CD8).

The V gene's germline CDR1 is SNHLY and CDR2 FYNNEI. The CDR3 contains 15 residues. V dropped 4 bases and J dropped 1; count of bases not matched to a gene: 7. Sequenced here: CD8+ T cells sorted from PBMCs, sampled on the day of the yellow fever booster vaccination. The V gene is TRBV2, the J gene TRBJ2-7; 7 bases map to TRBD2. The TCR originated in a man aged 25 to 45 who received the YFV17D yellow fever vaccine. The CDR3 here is CASSGSSGLSYEQYF. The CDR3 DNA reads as TGTGCCAGCAGTGGTTCTAGCGGTTTATCCTACGAGCAGTACTTC.